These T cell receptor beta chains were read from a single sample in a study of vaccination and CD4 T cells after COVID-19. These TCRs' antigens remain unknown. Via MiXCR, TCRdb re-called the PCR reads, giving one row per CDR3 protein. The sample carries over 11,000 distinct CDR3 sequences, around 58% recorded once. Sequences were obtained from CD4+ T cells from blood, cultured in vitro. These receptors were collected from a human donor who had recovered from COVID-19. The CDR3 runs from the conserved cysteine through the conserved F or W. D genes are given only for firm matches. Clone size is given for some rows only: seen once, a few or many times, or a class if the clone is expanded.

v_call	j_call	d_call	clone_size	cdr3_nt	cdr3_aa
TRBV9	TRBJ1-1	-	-	TGTGCCAGCAGCGTAGGAAGTGGGATGAACACTGAAGCTTTCTTT	CASSVGSGMNTEAFF
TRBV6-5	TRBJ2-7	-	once	TGTGCCAGCAGTTACTCGCTGTTCTACGAGCAGTACTTC	CASSYSLFYEQYF
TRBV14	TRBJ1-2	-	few	TGTGCCAGCAGCCCGGGCGGGGTTGATGGCTACACCTTC	CASSPGGVDGYTF
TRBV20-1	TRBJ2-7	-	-	TGCAGTGCTAGAGGGTGGGGACGCTACGAGCAGTACTTC	CSARGWGRYEQYF
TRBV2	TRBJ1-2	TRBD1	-	TGTGCCAGCAGTGAACAGGGGGACTATGGCTACACCTTC	CASSEQGDYGYTF
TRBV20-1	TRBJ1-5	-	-	TGCAGTGCTAGAGATGTCGGTCAGCCCCAGCATTTT	CSARDVGQPQHF
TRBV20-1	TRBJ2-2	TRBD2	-	TGCAGTGCTAGACTAGCGGGATTAGGGGAGCTGTTTTTT	CSARLAGLGELFF
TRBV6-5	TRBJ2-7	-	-	TGTGCCAGCAGTTACGCACAGGGTTTTGGGGTTGTGGGCGAGAACGGCCTCGCGCCCTACGAGCAGTACTTC	CASSYAQGFGVVGENGLAPYEQYF
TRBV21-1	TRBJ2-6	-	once	TGTGCCAGCAGCCGCCCGCGCGCCGGACAGGAGCACTCTGGGGCCAACGTCCTGACTTTC	CASSRPRAGQEHSGANVLTF
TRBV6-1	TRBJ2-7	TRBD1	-	TGTGCCAGCAGGCCCGACGGGACAGGGGACGAGCAGTACTTC	CASRPDGTGDEQYF
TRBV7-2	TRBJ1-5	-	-	TGTGCCAGCAGCTTACATAGCAATCAGCCCCAGCATTTT	CASSLHSNQPQHF
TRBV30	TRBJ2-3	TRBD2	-	TGTGCCTGGGCACTAGCGAGAGGGGCAGATACGCAGTATTTT	CAWALARGADTQYF
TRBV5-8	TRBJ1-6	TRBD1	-	TGTGCCAGCAGCTTGGGACAGGGGATTAATTCACCCCTCCACTTT	CASSLGQGINSPLHF
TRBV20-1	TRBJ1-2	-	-	TGCAGCGTCGAGCCGCTAACCTATGGCTACACCTTC	CSVEPLTYGYTF
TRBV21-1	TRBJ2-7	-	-	TGTGCCAGCAGCAAAGCGCGAGGGACTACGGCTAGCGGGACGTTCTACGAGCAGTACTTC	CASSKARGTTASGTFYEQYF
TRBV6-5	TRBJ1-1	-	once	TGTGCCAGCAGTTATGAGGGCAGGGTGGGAGGTGAAGCTTTCTTT	CASSYEGRVGGEAFF
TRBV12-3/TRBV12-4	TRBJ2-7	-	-	TGTGCCAGCAGCCCGGCGGCAAGATCCTACGAGCAGTACTTC	CASSPAARSYEQYF
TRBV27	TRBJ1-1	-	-	TGTGCCAGCAGCCTGGAAATCTACACTGAAGCTTTCTTT	CASSLEIYTEAFF
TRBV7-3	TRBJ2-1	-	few	TGTGCCAGCAGCCAAGGACCAGGTCCCTACAATGAGCAGTTCTTC	CASSQGPGPYNEQFF
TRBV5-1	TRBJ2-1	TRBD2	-	TGCGCCAGCAGTTTTACCCGACTAGCGGGACTGTTCTTC	CASSFTRLAGLFF
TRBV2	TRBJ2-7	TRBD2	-	TGTGCCAGCAGTGAATCCGGGACTAGCGGGAGGTACGAGCAGTACTTC	CASSESGTSGRYEQYF
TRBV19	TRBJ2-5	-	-	TGTGCCAGTAGTATATGGCTCGAAGAGACCCAGTACTTC	CASSIWLEETQYF
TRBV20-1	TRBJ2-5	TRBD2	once	TGCAGTGCTAGCGGACTTAGCGGGAGCCGCGCAGAGACCCAGTACTTC	CSASGLSGSRAETQYF
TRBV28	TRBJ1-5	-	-	TGTGCCAGCAGCCCCTTGAGGGGGGCCAGCAATCAGCCCCAGCATTTT	CASSPLRGASNQPQHF
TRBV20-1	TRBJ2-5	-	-	TGCAGTGCTGGGAAGGAGACCCAGTACTTC	CSAGKETQYF
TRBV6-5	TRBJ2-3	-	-	TGTGCCAGCAGTTACTCGCCCTCAACAGATACGCAGTATTTT	CASSYSPSTDTQYF
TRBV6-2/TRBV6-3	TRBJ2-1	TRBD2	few	TGTGCCAGCAGTTACGGTCGACTAGCGGGAGCAGGGAAGTTCTTC	CASSYGRLAGAGKFF
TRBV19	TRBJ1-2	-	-	TGTGCCAGTAGTATCCGCCCCGGACAGCGTGTCTATGGCTACACCTTC	CASSIRPGQRVYGYTF
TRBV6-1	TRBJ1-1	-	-	TGTGCCAGCAGCCTCATAAGAAACACTGAAGCTTTCTTT	CASSLIRNTEAFF
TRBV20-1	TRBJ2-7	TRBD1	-	TGCAGTGCTAACCCGGACAGGCAGGGCTCCTACGAGCAGTACTTC	CSANPDRQGSYEQYF
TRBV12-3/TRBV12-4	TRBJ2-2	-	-	TGTGCCAGCAGTTTATTGGGGATTTCAGCCGGGGAGCTGTTTTTT	CASSLLGISAGELFF
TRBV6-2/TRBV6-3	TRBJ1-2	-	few	TGTGCCAGCAGACCCCCGGAGGGCCGGCGCGGCTATGGCTACACCTTC	CASRPPEGRRGYGYTF
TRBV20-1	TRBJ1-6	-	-	TGCAGTGCTAGTTTCAAGGTTGGCAGGGGAGATTCACCCCTCCACTTT	CSASFKVGRGDSPLHF
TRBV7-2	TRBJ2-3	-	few	TGTGCCAGCAGCTACGGCGGGTCAACAGATACGCAGTATTTT	CASSYGGSTDTQYF
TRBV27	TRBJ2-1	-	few	TGTGCCAGCACCAAGGGGTTGGGGGCGCCTAGCGGTTGGGGATATGAGCAGTTCTTC	CASTKGLGAPSGWGYEQFF
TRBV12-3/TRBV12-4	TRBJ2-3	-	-	TGTGCCAGCAGTTGGGACGGTAACACAGATACGCAGTATTTT	CASSWDGNTDTQYF
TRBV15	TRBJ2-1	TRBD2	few	TGTGCCACCGGGACTAGCGGTTACAATGAGCAGTTCTTC	CATGTSGYNEQFF
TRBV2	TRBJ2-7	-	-	TGTGCCAGCAGTGATGACTACCCTGATCTTGCGGGGCAGTACTTC	CASSDDYPDLAGQYF
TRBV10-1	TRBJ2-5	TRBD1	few	TGCGCCAACCCCTGGGACAGGCTAAACCAAGAGACCCAGTACTTC	CANPWDRLNQETQYF
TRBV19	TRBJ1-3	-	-	TGTGCCAGCGGCGCAGGGTCTGGAAACACCATATATTTT	CASGAGSGNTIYF
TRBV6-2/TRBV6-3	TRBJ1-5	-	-	TGTGCCAGCAGTTATTTCCCCGATCAGCCCCAGCATTTT	CASSYFPDQPQHF
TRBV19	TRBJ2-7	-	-	TGTGCCAGTAGTTCAGGCCAGGGGAATCTTTACGAGCAGTACTTC	CASSSGQGNLYEQYF
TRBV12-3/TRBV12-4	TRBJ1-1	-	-	TGTGCCAGCAGTCTCCAAGTCACTGAAGCTTTCTTT	CASSLQVTEAFF
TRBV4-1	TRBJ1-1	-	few	TGCGCCAGCAGCAGGGGAGCTTTCTTT	CASSRGAFF
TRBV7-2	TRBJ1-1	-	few	TGTGCCAGCAGCTTACAGCGGAACACTGAAGCTTTCTTT	CASSLQRNTEAFF
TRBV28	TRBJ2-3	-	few	TGTGCCAGCAGTTTATCCCGGGGCGCTAGCACAGATACGCAGTATTTT	CASSLSRGASTDTQYF
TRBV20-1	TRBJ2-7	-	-	TGCAGTGCTAGATCATTGGGGGATTCCGGGACCCCCAGAGGGCAGTACTTC	CSARSLGDSGTPRGQYF
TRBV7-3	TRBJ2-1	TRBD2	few	TGTGCCAGCAGTCTCGGACTAGCGGGTTACAATGAGCAGTTCTTC	CASSLGLAGYNEQFF
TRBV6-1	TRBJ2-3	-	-	TGTGCCAGCAGAGACGGGATGACAGATACGCAGTATTTT	CASRDGMTDTQYF
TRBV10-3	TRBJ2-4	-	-	TGTGCCATCAGTGACCAGGGGTTCGTTGGCAAAAACATTCAGTACTTC	CAISDQGFVGKNIQYF
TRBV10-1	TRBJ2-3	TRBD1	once	TGCGCCAGCAGACCAGGACAGGGGGCTACCTTCCTCAACACAGATACGCAGTATTTT	CASRPGQGATFLNTDTQYF
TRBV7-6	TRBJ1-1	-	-	TGTGCCAGCAGCTTAGATCCGGACACTGAAGCTTTCTTT	CASSLDPDTEAFF
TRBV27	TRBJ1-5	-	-	TGTGCCAGCAGTTTATATGCAAGGGGTGAGCCCCAGCATTTT	CASSLYARGEPQHF
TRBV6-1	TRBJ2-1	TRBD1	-	TGTGTCAGCAGTCACGGGACAGGGAGATACAATGAGCAGTTCTTC	CVSSHGTGRYNEQFF
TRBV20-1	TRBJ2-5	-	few	TGCAGTGCTAGTAGAGACAGTGGAGAGACCCAGTACTTC	CSASRDSGETQYF
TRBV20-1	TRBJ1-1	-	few	TGCAGTGCTCCAAGACAACCAAAGAACACTGAAGCTTTCTTT	CSAPRQPKNTEAFF
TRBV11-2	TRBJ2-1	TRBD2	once	TGTGCCAGCAGCCTCCTAGCGGGAGAGGCGTGGAATGAGCAGTTCTTC	CASSLLAGEAWNEQFF
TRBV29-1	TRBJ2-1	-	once	TGCAGCGTTGCCCAACTAGTCGGAAATGAGCAGTTCTTC	CSVAQLVGNEQFF
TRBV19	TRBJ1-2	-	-	TGTGCCAGTAGTACCTCGGATGACTATGGCTACACCTTC	CASSTSDDYGYTF